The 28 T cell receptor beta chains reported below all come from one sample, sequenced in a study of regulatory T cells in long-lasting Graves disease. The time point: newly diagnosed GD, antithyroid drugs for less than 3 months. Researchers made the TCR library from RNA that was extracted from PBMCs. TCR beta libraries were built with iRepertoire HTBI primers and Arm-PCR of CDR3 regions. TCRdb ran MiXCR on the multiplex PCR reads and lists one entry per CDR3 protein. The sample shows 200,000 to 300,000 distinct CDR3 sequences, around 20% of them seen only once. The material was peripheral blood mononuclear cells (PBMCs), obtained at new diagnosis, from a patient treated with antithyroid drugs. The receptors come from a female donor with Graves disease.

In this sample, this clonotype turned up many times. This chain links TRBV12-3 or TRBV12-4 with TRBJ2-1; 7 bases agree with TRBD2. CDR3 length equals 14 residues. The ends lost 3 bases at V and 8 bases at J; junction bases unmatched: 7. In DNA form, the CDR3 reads TGTGCCAGCAGTTTTGGGGGGGTAGCTTATGAGCAGTTCTTC. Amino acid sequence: CASSFGGVAYEQFF.

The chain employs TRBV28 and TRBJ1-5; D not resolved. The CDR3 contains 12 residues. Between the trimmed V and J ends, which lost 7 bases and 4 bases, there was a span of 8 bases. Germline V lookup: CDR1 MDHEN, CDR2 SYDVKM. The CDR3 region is CASMVGNQPQHF. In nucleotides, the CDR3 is TGTGCCAGCATGGTCGGAAATCAGCCCCAGCATTTT.

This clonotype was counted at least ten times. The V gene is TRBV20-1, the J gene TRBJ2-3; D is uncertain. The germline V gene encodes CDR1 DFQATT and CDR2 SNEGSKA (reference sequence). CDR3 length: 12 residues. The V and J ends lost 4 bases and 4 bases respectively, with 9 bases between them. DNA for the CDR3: TGCAGTGCTAAAGGTTTCGCAGATACGCAGTATTTT. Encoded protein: CSAKGFADTQYF.

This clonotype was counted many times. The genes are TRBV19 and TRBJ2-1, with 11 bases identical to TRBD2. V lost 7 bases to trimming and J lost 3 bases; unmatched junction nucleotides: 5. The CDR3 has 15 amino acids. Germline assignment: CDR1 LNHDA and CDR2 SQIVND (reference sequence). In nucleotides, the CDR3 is TGTGCCAGTAAAAGCGGGACTAGCGGCTACAATGAGCAGTTCTTC. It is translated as CASKSGTSGYNEQFF.

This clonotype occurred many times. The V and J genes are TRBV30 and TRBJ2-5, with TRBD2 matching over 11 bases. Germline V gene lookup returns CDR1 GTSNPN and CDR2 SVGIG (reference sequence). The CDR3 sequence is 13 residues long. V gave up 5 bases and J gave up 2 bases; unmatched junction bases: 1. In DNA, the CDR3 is TGTGCCTGGGGGACTAGCGGACAAGAGACCCAGTACTTC. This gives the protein CAWGTSGQETQYF. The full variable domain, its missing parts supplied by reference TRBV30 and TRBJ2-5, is SQTIHQWPATLVQPVGSPLSLECTVEGTSNPNLYWYRQAAGRGLQLLFYSVGIGQISSEVPQNLSASRPQDRQFILSSKKLLLSDSGFYLCAWGTSGQETQYFGPGTRLLVL.

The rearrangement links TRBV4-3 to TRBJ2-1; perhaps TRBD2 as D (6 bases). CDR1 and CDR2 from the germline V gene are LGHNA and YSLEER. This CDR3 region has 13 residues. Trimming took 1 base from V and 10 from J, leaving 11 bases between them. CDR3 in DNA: TGCGCCAGCAGCCAAGGGCCGGGAGCAGAGCAGTTCTTC. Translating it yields CASSQGPGAEQFF.

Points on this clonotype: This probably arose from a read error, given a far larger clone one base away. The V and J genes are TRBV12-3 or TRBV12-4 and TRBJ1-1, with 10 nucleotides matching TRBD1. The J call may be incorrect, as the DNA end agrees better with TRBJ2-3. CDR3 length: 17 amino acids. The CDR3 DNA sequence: TGTGCCAGCAGTCCCATCGGAGGGACAGGGGCTGAAGATACGCAGTATTTT. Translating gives CASSPIGGTGAEDTQYF.

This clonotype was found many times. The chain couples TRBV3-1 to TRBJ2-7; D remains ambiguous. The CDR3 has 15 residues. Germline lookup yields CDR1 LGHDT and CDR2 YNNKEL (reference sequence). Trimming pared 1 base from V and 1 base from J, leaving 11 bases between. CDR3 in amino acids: CASSQALSYSYEQYF. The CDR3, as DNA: TGTGCCAGCAGCCAAGCTCTCTCCTATTCCTACGAGCAGTACTTC.

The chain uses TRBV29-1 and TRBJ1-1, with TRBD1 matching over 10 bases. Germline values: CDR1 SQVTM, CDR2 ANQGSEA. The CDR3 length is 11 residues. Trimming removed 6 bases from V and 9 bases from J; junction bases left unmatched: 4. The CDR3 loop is CSVDRGRQAFF. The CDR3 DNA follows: TGCAGCGTCGACAGGGGGCGTCAAGCTTTCTTT.

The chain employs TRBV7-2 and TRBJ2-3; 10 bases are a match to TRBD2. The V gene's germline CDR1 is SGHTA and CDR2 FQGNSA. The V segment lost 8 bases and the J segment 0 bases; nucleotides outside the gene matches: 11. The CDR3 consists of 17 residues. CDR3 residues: CASRRTSGYHSTDTQYF. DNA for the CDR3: TGTGCCAGCCGACGGACTAGCGGCTACCATAGCACAGATACGCAGTATTTT.

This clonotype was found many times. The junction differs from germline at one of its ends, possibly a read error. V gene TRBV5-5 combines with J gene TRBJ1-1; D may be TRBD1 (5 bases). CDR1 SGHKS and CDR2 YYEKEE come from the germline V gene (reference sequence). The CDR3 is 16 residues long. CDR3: CASSPFSGGGDTEAFF. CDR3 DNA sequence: TGCGCCAGCAGCCCCTTCTCGGGGGGTGGTGACACTGAAGCTTTCTTT.

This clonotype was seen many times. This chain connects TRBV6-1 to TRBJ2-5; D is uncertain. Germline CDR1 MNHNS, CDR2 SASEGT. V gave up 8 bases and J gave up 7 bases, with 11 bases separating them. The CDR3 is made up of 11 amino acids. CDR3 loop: CASATGRTQYF. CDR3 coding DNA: TGTGCCAGCGCCACCGGTCGGACCCAGTACTTC.

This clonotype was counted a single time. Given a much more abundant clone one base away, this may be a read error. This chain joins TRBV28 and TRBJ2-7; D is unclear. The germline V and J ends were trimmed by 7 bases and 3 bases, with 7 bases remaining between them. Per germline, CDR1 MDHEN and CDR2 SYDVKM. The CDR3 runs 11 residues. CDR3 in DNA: TGTGCCAGCAAGGCAAACTACGAGCAGTACTTC. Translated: CASKANYEQYF. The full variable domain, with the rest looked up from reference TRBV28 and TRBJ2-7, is DVKVTQSSRYLVKRTGEKVFLECVQDMDHENMFWYRQDPGLGLRLIYFSYDVKMKEKGDIPEGYSVSREKKERFSLILESASTNQTSMYLCASKANYEQYFGPGTRLTVT.

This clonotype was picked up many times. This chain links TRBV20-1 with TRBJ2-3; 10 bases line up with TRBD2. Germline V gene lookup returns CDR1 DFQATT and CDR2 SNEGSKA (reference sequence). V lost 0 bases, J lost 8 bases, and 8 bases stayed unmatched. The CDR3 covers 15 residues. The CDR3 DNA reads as TGCAGTGCTAGAGACCCAAGCGGGGGGGGTGGTACGCAGTATTTT. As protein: CSARDPSGGGGTQYF.

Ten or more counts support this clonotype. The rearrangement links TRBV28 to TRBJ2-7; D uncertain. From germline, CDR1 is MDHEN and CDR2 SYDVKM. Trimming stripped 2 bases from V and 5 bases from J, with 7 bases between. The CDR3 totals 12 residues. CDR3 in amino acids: CASSLNRDEQYF. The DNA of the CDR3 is TGTGCCAGCAGTTTAAACCGGGACGAGCAGTACTTC.

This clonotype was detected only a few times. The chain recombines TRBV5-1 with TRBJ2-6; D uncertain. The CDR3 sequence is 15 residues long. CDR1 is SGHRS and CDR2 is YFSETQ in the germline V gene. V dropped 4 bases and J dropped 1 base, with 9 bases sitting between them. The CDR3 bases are TGCGCCAGCAGCCCGACACCGTCTGGGGCCAACGTCCTGACTTTC. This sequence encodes CASSPTPSGANVLTF.

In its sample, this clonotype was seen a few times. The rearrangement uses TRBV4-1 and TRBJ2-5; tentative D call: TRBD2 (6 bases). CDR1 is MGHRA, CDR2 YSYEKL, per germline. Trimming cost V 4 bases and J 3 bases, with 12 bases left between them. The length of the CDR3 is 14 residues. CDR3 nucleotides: TGCGCCAGCAGCCCAGGACTACTCGAAGAGACCCAGTACTTC. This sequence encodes CASSPGLLEETQYF.

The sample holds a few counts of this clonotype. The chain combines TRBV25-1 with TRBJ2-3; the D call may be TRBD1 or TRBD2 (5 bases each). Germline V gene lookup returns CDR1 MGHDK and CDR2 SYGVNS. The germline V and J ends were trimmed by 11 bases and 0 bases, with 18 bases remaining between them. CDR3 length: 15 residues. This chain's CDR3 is CASQSGQTSTDTQYF. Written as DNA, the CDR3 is TGTGCCTCTCAATCGGGGCAGACTAGCACAGATACGCAGTATTTT. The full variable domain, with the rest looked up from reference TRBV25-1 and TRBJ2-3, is EADIYQTPRYLVIGTGKKITLECSQTMGHDKMYWYQQDPGMELHLIHYSYGVNSTEKGDLSSESTVSRIRTEHFPLTLESARPSHTSQYLCASQSGQTSTDTQYFGPGTRLTVL.

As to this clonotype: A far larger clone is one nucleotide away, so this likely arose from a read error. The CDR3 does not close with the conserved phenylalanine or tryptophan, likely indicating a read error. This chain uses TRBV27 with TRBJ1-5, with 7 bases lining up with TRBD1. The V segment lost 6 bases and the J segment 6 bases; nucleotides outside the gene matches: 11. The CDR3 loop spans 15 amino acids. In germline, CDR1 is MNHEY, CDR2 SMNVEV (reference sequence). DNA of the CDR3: TGTGCCAGCAGCCCCAGGGGGTCGGGGAGTCAGCCCCAGCATCTT. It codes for CASSPRGSGSQPQHL.

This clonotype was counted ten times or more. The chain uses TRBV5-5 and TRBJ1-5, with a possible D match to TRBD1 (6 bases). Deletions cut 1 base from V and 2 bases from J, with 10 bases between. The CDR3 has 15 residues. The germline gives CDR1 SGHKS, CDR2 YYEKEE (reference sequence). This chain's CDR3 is CASSLSGVGNQPQHF. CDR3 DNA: TGTGCCAGCAGCTTGTCAGGGGTGGGCAATCAGCCCCAGCATTTT.

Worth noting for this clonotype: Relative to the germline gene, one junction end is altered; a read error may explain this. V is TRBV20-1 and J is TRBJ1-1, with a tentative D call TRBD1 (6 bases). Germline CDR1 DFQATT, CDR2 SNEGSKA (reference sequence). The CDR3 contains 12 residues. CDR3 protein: CSAERGNSEAFF. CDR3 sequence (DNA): TGCAGTGCCGAGAGGGGGAACAGTGAAGCTTTCTTT.

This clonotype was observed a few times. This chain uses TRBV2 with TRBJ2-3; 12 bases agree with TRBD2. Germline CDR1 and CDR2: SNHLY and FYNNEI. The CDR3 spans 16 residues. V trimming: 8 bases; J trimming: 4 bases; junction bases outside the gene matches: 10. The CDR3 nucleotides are TGTGCCAGCCGACGGACTAGCGGGAAACGCGCAGATACGCAGTATTTT. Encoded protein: CASRRTSGKRADTQYF.

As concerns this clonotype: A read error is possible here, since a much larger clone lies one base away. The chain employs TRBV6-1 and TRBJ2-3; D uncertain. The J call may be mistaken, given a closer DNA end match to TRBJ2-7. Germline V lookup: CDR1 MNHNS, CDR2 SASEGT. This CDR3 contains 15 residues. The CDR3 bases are TGTGCCAGCAGTCCCCTATTCCCGGGTTTTGGGAAGCAGTACTTC. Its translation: CASSPLFPGFGKQYF.

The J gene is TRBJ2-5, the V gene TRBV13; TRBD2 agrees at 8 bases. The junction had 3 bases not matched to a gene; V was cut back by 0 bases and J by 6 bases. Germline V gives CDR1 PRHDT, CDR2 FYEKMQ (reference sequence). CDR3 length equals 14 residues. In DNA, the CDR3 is TGTGCCAGCAGCTTAGGGACGGGGGGGAAGACCCAGTACTTC. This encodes CASSLGTGGKTQYF.

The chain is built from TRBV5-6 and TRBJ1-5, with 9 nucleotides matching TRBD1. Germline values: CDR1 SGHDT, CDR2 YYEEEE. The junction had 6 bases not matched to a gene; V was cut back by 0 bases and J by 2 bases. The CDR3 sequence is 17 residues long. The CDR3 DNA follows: TGTGCCAGCAGCTTGGGGGGACAGGGTTTGGGCAATCAGCCCCAGCATTTT. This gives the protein CASSLGGQGLGNQPQHF.

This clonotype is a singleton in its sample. The CDR3 region is CASSRTGVLSKNTEAFF. The CDR3 DNA sequence: TGTGCCAGCAGCAGGACAGGGGTCTTATCGAAGAACACTGAAGCTTTCTTT. The rearrangement joins TRBV6-2 or TRBV6-3 to TRBJ1-1, with TRBD1 matching 9 bases. Trimming at V came to 6 bases and at J to 1 base, leaving 12 bases not matched to a gene. Germline V gene sequence: CDR1 MNHEY, CDR2 SVGEGT. The CDR3 consists of 17 residues.

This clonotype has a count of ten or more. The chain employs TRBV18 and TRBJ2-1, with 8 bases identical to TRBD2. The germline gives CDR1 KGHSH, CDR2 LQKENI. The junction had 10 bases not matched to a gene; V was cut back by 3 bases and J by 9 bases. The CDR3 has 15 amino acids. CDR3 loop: CASSPKAGAQVEQFF. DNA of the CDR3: TGTGCCAGCTCACCGAAAGCGGGAGCTCAGGTTGAGCAGTTCTTC.

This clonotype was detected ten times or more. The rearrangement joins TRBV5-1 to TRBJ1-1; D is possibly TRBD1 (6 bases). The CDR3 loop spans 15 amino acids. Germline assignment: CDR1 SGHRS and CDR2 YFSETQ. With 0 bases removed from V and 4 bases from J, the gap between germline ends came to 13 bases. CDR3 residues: CASSLAGAGGTEAFF. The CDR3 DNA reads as TGCGCCAGCAGCTTGGCGGGGGCCGGTGGCACTGAAGCTTTCTTT.